The following is a T cell receptor beta chain sequence with its context. Assay: immunoSEQ multiplex PCR; the TCRdb copy retains only in-frame clones and omits some. Among approximately 150,000 clones listed, 75% to 95% were seen once. These data are taken from a study of T cell responses to AZD1222 COVID-19 vaccine. V shed 0 bases and J shed 6 bases, with 11 bases lying between them. CDR1 and CDR2 from the germline V gene are MNHEY and SMNVEV (reference sequence). This CDR3 region has 14 residues. The clonotype comes from an adult who received the AZD1222 COVID-19 vaccine. The J gene is TRBJ1-2, the V gene TRBV27, with D maybe TRBD1 (6 bases). The sample was peripheral blood, taken 28 days after the second AZD1222 dose. The CDR3 DNA reads as TGTGCCAGCAGTTTATCAGGGGGGACGAATGGCTACACCTTC. This codes for CASSLSGGTNGYTF.